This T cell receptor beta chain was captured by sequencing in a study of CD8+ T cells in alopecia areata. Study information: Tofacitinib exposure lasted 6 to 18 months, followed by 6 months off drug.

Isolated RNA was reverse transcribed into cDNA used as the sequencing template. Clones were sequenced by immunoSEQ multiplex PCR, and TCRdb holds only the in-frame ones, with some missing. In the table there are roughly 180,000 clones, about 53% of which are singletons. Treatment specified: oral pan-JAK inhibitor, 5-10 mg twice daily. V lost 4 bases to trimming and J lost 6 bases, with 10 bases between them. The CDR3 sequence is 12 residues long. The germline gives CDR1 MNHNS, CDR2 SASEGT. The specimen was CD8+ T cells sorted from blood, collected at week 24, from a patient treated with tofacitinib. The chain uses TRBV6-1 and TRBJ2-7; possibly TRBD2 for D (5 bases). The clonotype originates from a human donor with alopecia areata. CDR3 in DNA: TGTGCCAGCAGTGGAGGGATGATCGAGCAGTACTTC. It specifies CASSGGMIEQYF.